This T cell receptor beta chain came from a study of patients and donors after allogeneic stem cell transplantation (dated by TCRdb to 2020 to 2021). The library came from RT-PCR. Data came from a NextSeq 550. In-frame beta chains were kept once TCRdb had trimmed the public reads at Q25 with fastp and called clones with MiXCR. A single entry per CDR3 protein holds the most common genes and DNA from its merged rows. The sample table holds hundreds of thousands of distinct CDR3 sequences, of which approximately 16% were seen once. Together, the top ten hold 6% to 8% of the sample. This clonotype was detected a few times. Its antigen is still unknown. No base quality values were provided; no much bigger clone lies one nucleotide off. V is cut by 3 bases and J by 2 bases, and the space between the germline ends is 19 bases. CDR1 is given as MGHRA and CDR2 as YSYEKL, both from the germline V gene. From cysteine to phenylalanine, the CDR3 is 17 amino acids long. Here the CDR3 DNA is all that survives: 51 bases in frame from base 1.

Sequenced sample: blood, either unsorted or a sorted T cell fraction (not recorded which). The clonotype was recovered from a human donor who was either an allogeneic HSCT recipient or a stem cell or donor lymphocyte infusion donor (not recorded which). It is not recorded whose cells these are; they may come from a transplant donor. The V and J genes are TRBV4-1 and TRBJ1-2; a weak D assignment points to TRBD1 (5 bases agree). This receptor carries the CDR3 CASSHERGPTKNYGYTF. The nucleotide sequence reads TGCGCCAGCAGCCACGAACGGGGACCGACGAAGAACTATGGCTACACCTTC.